The 23 T cell receptor beta chains presented below share a single source sample, sequenced in a study of molecular identifiers for immune sequencing clone quantification. TCRdb processed the PCR reads anew with MiXCR; each CDR3 protein has one entry. This sample has approximately 670,000 distinct CDR3 sequences, with approximately 20% found just once. Material: naive CD8+ T cells from blood, with Jurkat cell RNA spiked in. Sample subset: FACS-sorted CD8+CD4-CCR7+CD45RA+ naive T cells. The receptor source for this set is a human donor in good health. Some libraries in this study had Jurkat cell RNA spiked in.

This clonotype was detected ten times or more. The genes are TRBV7-8 and TRBJ2-3, with D perhaps assigned TRBD1 or TRBD2 (6 bases each). V was trimmed by 5 bases and J by 1 base, leaving 13 bases between them. From germline, CDR1 is SGHVS and CDR2 FQNEAQ. The CDR3 spans 15 residues. The CDR3 reads CASSLRRGGTDTQYF. In DNA form, the CDR3 reads TGTGCCAGCAGCCTAAGGAGGGGGGGCACAGATACGCAGTATTTT.

This clonotype was detected ten times or more. This rearrangement joins TRBV6-2 or TRBV6-3 to TRBJ2-2, with 14 bases identical to TRBD2. Germline-derived CDR1 and CDR2 are MNHEY and SVGEGT. CDR3 length equals 16 residues. V shed 5 bases, J shed 6 bases, and the junction held 5 bases outside the gene matches. The CDR3 protein is CASSETSGRAAGELFF. Written as DNA, the CDR3 is TGTGCCAGCAGTGAGACTAGCGGGAGGGCCGCCGGGGAGCTGTTTTTT.

This clonotype was found many times. The chain couples TRBV5-1 to TRBJ2-1, with 7 bases lining up with TRBD1. Germline V lookup: CDR1 SGHRS, CDR2 YFSETQ. V trimming: 2 bases; J trimming: 1 base; junction bases outside the gene matches: 3. The CDR3 covers 15 residues. The chain's CDR3 is CASSLQGPSYNEQFF. CDR3 coding DNA: TGCGCCAGCAGCTTACAGGGGCCATCCTACAATGAGCAGTTCTTC.

This clonotype was counted only a few times. The CDR3 bases are TGTGCCAGTAGTATAGACGGGACTAGCGGAACAGATACGCAGTATTTT. It translates to CASSIDGTSGTDTQYF. The chain uses TRBV19 and TRBJ2-3; TRBD2 aligns across 11 bases. The CDR3 runs to 16 residues. Germline V gene data show CDR1 as LNHDA and CDR2 as SQIVND (reference sequence). With 0 bases clipped from V and 3 bases from J, the junction kept 2 bases outside the gene matches.

This clonotype appeared many times. The V call is TRBV7-2, the J call TRBJ2-2; D unresolved. V lost 1 base, J lost 6 bases, and 9 bases lay in between. The CDR3 runs 14 residues. Germline V lookup: CDR1 SGHTA, CDR2 FQGNSA. As DNA, the CDR3 is TGTGCCAGCAGCTTAGTAGGTGGGGCCGGGGAGCTGTTTTTT. Translated: CASSLVGGAGELFF.

This sequence joins TRBV20-1 and TRBJ2-3, with 10 bases lining up with TRBD2. Germline V gene lookup returns CDR1 DFQATT and CDR2 SNEGSKA (reference sequence). This CDR3 comprises 17 residues. The V segment lost 5 bases and the J segment 2 bases; nucleotides outside the gene matches: 13. The CDR3 protein is CSAPVGAGGPVTDTQYF. The CDR3 DNA follows: TGCAGTGCTCCCGTAGGAGCGGGGGGGCCGGTCACAGATACGCAGTATTTT.

This clonotype has a handful of counts. V gene TRBV6-2 or TRBV6-3 combines with J gene TRBJ2-2; D is uncertain. Germline lookup yields CDR1 MNHEY and CDR2 SVGEGT. Trimming pared 6 bases from V and 7 bases from J, leaving 3 bases between. The CDR3 is 10 amino acids. CDR3 bases: TGTGCCAGCAGCCACGGGGAGCTGTTTTTT. Its translation is CASSHGELFF.

The genes are TRBV6-5 and TRBJ2-7, with 9 bases lining up with TRBD1. Losses at the gene ends were 6 bases for V and 0 bases for J; bases not matched to a gene: 6. The CDR3 extends over 15 amino acids. CDR1 is MNHEY, CDR2 SVGAGI, per germline. The CDR3 is CASSGGQGVSYEQYF. The CDR3 DNA follows: TGTGCCAGCAGCGGGGGACAGGGCGTCTCCTACGAGCAGTACTTC.

This chain joins TRBV14 and TRBJ2-1; D gene unclear. The CDR3 consists of 13 residues. Trimming stripped 1 base from V and 7 bases from J, with 8 bases between. Germline-derived CDR1 and CDR2 are SGHDN and FVKESK. In nucleotides, the CDR3 is TGTGCCAGCAGCCAAGTAGGGCTTAATGAGCAGTTCTTC. Translation gives CASSQVGLNEQFF.

With respect to this clonotype: With a much larger clone just one base away, this may be a read error. The chain uses TRBV6-6 and TRBJ2-3; no definite D call. There are 15 residues in the CDR3. Germline V CDR1 and CDR2: MNHNY, SVGAGI (reference sequence). This chain's CDR3 is CAGSYLRPGTDTQYF. CDR3 DNA sequence: TGTGCCGGCAGTTATCTCCGTCCCGGCACAGATACGCAGTATTTT.

As for this clonotype: Being one base from a much bigger clone, this may be a read error. This rearrangement joins TRBV14 to TRBJ1-5, with D tentatively TRBD1 (5 bases). Germline V lookup: CDR1 SGHDN, CDR2 FVKESK. Trimming removed 0 bases from V and 7 bases from J, with 10 bases in between. The CDR3 is made up of 14 amino acids. The DNA of the CDR3 is TGTGCCAGCAGCCAAGATTGGAGGGGCCAGCCCCAGCATTTT. Translating gives CASSQDWRGQPQHF.

This clonotype was observed at least ten times. The V gene is TRBV7-9, the J gene TRBJ2-3; 7 bases map to TRBD2. J lost 2 bases, V lost 5 bases, and 7 bases had no gene match. The germline V gene encodes CDR1 SEHNR and CDR2 FQNEAQ (reference sequence). This CDR3 has 15 amino acids. CDR3 protein: CASSPLSGPTDTQYF. CDR3 nucleotide sequence: TGTGCCAGCAGCCCCCTTAGCGGGCCCACAGATACGCAGTATTTT.

This clonotype has a count of ten or more. The rearrangement links TRBV7-2 to TRBJ2-1; 16 bases are shared with TRBD2. This CDR3 region has 19 residues. V lost 5 bases to trimming and J lost 0 bases; unmatched junction nucleotides: 7. Germline V gene data show CDR1 as SGHTA and CDR2 as FQGNSA. The DNA of the CDR3 is TGTGCCAGCAGCCAGGGACTAGCGGGAGGGGGTAGCTCCTACAATGAGCAGTTCTTC. Translation gives CASSQGLAGGGSSYNEQFF.

A few counts support this clonotype. This rearrangement joins TRBV11-2 to TRBJ1-5; TRBD1 aligns across 7 bases. Germline CDR1 SGHAT, CDR2 FQNNGV. Trimming cost V 6 bases and J 2 bases; bases outside gene matches: 13. The CDR3 extends over 17 amino acids. The CDR3, as DNA: TGTGCCAGCAGACGCAGACAGGGCGGAGGCGGCAATCAGCCCCAGCATTTT. Translating it yields CASRRRQGGGGNQPQHF.

As regards this clonotype: This may arise from a read error, as a much more abundant clone is one base away. The rearrangement uses TRBV2 and TRBJ1-4, with D unclear. This CDR3 has 14 residues. Germline V CDR1 and CDR2: SNHLY, FYNNEI. The CDR3 nucleotides are TGTGCCGGCAGCCTATTCGCAACTAATGAAAAACTGTTTTTT. Amino acid sequence: CAGSLFATNEKLFF.

This clonotype was counted at least ten times. The chain couples TRBV7-8 to TRBJ2-5; D is ambiguous. The CDR3 has 11 amino acids. CDR1 SGHVS and CDR2 FQNEAQ come from the germline V gene. Trimming took 2 bases from V and 4 from J, leaving 2 bases between them. The CDR3 loop reads CASSLTETQYF. The CDR3 bases are TGTGCCAGCAGCTTAACAGAGACCCAGTACTTC. Full variable domain (remainder filled in from reference TRBV7-8 and TRBJ2-5): GAGVSQSPRYKVAKRGQDVALRCDPISGHVSLFWYQQALGQGPEFLTYFQNEAQLDKSGLPSDRFFAERPEGSVSTLKIQRTQQEDSAVYLCASSLTETQYFGPGTRLLVL.

This clonotype was picked up a small number of times. The chain links TRBV15 to TRBJ2-5; 9 positions agree with TRBD1. Germline V gene lookup returns CDR1 LNHNV and CDR2 YYDKDF (reference sequence). V gave up 4 bases and J gave up 2 bases; unmatched junction bases: 5. The CDR3 loop spans 15 amino acids. The CDR3 nucleotides are TGTGCCACCAGCACCGGGACAGGGAAACAAGAGACCCAGTACTTC. This sequence encodes CATSTGTGKQETQYF.

This clonotype was detected only once. One base away lies a much larger clone, so this may be a sequencing read error. The chain employs TRBV5-6 and TRBJ1-2; unclear D gene. CDR1 and CDR2 (germline): SGHDT, YYEEEE. The CDR3 has 14 residues. CDR3 bases: TGTGCCAGCAGCAAACCGAGAGCTAACTATGACTACACCTTC. This sequence encodes CASSKPRANYDYTF.

This clonotype was counted only a few times. The V gene is TRBV15, the J gene TRBJ2-7; 9 bases are a match to TRBD1. Germline trimming cut 5 bases from V and 5 bases from J; bases unmatched to any gene: 7. The CDR3 spans 14 residues. Germline loops: CDR1 LNHNV, CDR2 YYDKDF (reference sequence). CDR3 amino acids: CATSPDRGVNEQYF. CDR3 DNA: TGTGCCACCAGCCCCGACAGGGGGGTAAACGAGCAGTACTTC.

This clonotype was observed a handful of times. This sequence joins TRBV13 and TRBJ2-1; D is ambiguous. The CDR3 loop spans 16 amino acids. The ends were cut back, 7 bases at V and 0 bases at J, with 16 bases in the middle. Per the germline V gene, CDR1 is PRHDT and CDR2 is FYEKMQ (reference sequence). The chain's CDR3 is CASTVKGVSSYNEQFF. The CDR3 region has the DNA TGTGCCAGCACCGTCAAGGGTGTTAGCTCCTACAATGAGCAGTTCTTC.

This clonotype was recorded many times. The J gene is TRBJ2-1, the V gene TRBV7-8; 9 bases line up with TRBD2. Germline CDR1 and CDR2: SGHVS and FQNEAQ. V was pared by 1 base and J by 6 bases, with 7 bases of the junction left unmatched. This CDR3 region has 16 residues. CDR3 in amino acids: CASSLVIAGAFNEQFF. The DNA for the CDR3 is TGTGCCAGCAGCTTAGTGATAGCGGGGGCGTTCAATGAGCAGTTCTTC. The entire variable domain, with the rest obtained from reference TRBV7-8 and TRBJ2-1, is as follows: GAGVSQSPRYKVAKRGQDVALRCDPISGHVSLFWYQQALGQGPEFLTYFQNEAQLDKSGLPSDRFFAERPEGSVSTLKIQRTQQEDSAVYLCASSLVIAGAFNEQFFGPGTRLTVL.

This clonotype was seen only a few times. The chain has TRBV2 and TRBJ2-1; the match to TRBD2 covers 14 bases. The CDR3 extends over 17 amino acids. From germline, CDR1 is SNHLY and CDR2 FYNNEI. V shed 2 bases and J 6 bases; nucleotides not matched to a gene: 6. CDR3 loop: CASSEWGLAGVGNEQFF. CDR3 DNA: TGTGCCAGCAGTGAATGGGGACTAGCGGGAGTCGGCAATGAGCAGTTCTTC.

Concerning this clonotype: This may be a read error: a much more frequent sequence differs by one nucleotide. The chain couples TRBV27 to TRBJ2-3; D uncertain. The CDR3 sequence is 16 residues long. CDR1 and CDR2 from the germline V gene are MNHEY and SMNVEV (reference sequence). V gave up 4 bases and J gave up 0 bases, with 14 bases separating them. CDR3 residues: CASSSVAVLSTDTQYF. DNA of the CDR3: TGTGCCAGCAGTTCAGTTGCGGTCCTAAGCACAGATACGCAGTATTTT.